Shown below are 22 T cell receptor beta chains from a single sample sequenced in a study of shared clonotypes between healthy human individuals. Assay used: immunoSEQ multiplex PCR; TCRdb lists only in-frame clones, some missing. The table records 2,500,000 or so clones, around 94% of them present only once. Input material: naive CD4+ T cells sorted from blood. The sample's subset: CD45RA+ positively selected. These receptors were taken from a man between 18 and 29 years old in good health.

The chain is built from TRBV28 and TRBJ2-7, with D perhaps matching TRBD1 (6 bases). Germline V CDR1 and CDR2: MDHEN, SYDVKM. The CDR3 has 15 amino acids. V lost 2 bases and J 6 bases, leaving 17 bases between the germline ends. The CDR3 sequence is CASSLNRPGESEQYF. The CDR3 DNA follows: TGTGCCAGCAGTTTAAACCGCCCAGGGGAAAGCGAGCAGTACTTC.

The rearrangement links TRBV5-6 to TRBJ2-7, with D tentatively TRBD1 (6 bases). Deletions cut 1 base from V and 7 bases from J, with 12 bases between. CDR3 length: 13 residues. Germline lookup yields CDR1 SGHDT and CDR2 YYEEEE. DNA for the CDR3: TGTGCCAGCAGCTTGAACAGGGTAGGTGAGCAGTACTTC. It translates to CASSLNRVGEQYF.

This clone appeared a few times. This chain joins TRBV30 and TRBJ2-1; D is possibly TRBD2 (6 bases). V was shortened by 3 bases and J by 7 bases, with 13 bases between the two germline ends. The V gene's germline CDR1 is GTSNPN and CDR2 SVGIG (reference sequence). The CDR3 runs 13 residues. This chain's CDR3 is CAWSGGLGNEQFF. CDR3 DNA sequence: TGTGCCTGGAGCGGGGGTCTAGGGAATGAGCAGTTCTTC. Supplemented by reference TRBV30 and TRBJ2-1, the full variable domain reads SQTIHQWPATLVQPVGSPLSLECTVEGTSNPNLYWYRQAAGRGLQLLFYSVGIGQISSEVPQNLSASRPQDRQFILSSKKLLLSDSGFYLCAWSGGLGNEQFFGPGTRLTVL.

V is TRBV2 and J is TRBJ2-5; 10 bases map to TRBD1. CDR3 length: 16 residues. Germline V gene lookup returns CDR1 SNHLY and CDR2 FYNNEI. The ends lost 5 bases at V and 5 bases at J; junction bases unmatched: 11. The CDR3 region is CASSRTGGQGGETQYF. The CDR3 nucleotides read TGTGCCAGCAGTCGGACAGGGGGGCAGGGCGGGGAGACCCAGTACTTC. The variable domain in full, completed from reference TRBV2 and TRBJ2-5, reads EPEVTQTPSHQVTQMGQEVILRCVPISNHLYFYWYRQILGQKVEFLVSFYNNEISEKSEIFDDQFSVERPDGSNFTLKIRSTKLEDSAMYFCASSRTGGQGGETQYFGPGTRLLVL.

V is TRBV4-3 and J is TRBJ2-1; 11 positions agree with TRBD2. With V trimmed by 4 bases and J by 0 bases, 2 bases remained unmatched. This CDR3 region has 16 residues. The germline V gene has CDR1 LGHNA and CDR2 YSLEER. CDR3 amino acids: CASSPTSGSSYNEQFF. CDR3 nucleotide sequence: TGCGCCAGCAGCCCAACTAGCGGGAGCTCCTACAATGAGCAGTTCTTC.

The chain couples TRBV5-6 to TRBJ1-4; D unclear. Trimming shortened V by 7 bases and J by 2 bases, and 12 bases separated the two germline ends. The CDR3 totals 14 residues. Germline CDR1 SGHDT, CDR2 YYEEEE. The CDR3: CASGRRRTNEKLFF. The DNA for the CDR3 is TGTGCCAGCGGACGGCGGCGTACTAATGAAAAACTGTTTTTT.

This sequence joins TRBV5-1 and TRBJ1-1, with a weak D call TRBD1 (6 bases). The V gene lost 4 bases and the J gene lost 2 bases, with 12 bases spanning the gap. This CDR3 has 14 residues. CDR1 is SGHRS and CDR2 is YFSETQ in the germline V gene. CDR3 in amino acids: CASSGGQINTEAFF. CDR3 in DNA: TGCGCCAGCAGCGGAGGACAGATCAACACTGAAGCTTTCTTT.

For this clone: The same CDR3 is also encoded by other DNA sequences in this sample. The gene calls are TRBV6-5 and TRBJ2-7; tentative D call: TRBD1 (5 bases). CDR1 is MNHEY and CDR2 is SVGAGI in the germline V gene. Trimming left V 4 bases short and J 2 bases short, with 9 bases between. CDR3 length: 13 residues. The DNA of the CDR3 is TGTGCCAGCAGTTTTACAGGAGCCTACGAGCAGTACTTC. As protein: CASSFTGAYEQYF.

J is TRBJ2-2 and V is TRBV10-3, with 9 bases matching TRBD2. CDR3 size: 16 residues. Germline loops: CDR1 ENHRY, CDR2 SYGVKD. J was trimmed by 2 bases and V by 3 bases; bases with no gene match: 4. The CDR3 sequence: CAISDRLAENTGELFF. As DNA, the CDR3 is TGTGCCATCAGTGACAGACTAGCGGAAAACACCGGGGAGCTGTTTTTT.

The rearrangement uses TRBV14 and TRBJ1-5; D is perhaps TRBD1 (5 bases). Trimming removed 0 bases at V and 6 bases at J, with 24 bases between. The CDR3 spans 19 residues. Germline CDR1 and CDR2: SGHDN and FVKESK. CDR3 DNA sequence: TGTGCCAGCAGCCAAGATACCCCACAAAACGCGGGGCGCAGTCAGCCCCAGCATTTT. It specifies CASSQDTPQNAGRSQPQHF.

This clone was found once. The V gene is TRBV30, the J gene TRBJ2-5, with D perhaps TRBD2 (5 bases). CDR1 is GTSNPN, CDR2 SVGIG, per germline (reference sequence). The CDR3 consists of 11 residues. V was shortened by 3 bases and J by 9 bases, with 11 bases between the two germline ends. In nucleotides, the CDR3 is TGTGCCTGGAGGGGTACTAGTTCCCAGTACTTC. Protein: CAWRGTSSQYF.

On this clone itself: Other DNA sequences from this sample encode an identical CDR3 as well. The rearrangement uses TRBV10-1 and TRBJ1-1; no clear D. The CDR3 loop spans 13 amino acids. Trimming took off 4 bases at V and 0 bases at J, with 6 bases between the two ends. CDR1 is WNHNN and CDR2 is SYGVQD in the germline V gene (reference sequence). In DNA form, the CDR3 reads TGCGCCAGCAGTGGGCAGATGAACACTGAAGCTTTCTTT. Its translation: CASSGQMNTEAFF.

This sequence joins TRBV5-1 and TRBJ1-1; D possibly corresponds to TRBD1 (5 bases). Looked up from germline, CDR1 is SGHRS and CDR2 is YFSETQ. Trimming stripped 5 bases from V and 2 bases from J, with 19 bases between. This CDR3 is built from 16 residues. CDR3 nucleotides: TGCGCCAGCAGTTCTCAGGGATTCGGGGGAAACACTGAAGCTTTCTTT. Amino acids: CASSSQGFGGNTEAFF.

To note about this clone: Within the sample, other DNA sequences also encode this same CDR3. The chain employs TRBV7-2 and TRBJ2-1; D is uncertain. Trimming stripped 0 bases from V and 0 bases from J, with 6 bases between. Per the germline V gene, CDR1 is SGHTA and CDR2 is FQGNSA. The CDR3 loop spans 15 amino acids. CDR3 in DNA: TGTGCCAGCAGCTTAGCGGGGAACTCCTACAATGAGCAGTTCTTC. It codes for CASSLAGNSYNEQFF.

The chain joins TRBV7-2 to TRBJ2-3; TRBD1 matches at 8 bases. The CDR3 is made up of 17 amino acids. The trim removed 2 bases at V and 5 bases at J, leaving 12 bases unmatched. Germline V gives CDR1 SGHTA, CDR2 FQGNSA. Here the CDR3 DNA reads TGTGCCAGCAGCTTATTCCAGGGCAGGGGGCCTGGAGATACGCAGTATTTT. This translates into CASSLFQGRGPGDTQYF.

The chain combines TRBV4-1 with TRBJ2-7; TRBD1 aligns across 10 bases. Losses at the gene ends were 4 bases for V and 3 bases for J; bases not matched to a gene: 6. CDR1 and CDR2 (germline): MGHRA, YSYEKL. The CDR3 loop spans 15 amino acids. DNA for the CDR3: TGCGCCAGCAGCCTGACCGGGACAGGGGTCTACGAGCAGTACTTC. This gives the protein CASSLTGTGVYEQYF.

CDR3 region: CASKTTGTDTQYF. The DNA of the CDR3 is TGTGCCAGTAAAACCACAGGCACAGATACGCAGTATTTT. The chain uses TRBV19 and TRBJ2-3; D call uncertain. The CDR3 consists of 13 residues. The V and J ends lost 7 bases and 1 base respectively, with 9 bases between them. The V gene's germline CDR1 is LNHDA and CDR2 SQIVND (reference sequence).

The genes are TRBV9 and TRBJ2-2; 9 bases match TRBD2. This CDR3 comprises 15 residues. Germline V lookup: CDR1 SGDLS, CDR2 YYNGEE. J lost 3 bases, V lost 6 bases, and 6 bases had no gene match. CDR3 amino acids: CASTPRGGDTGELFF. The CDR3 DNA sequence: TGTGCCAGCACCCCACGCGGGGGGGACACCGGGGAGCTGTTTTTT. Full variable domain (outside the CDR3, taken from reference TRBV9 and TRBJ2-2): DSGVTQTPKHLITATGQRVTLRCSPRSGDLSVYWYQQSLDQGLQFLIQYYNGEERAKGNILERFSAQQFPDLHSELNLSSLELGDSALYFCASTPRGGDTGELFFGEGSRLTVL.

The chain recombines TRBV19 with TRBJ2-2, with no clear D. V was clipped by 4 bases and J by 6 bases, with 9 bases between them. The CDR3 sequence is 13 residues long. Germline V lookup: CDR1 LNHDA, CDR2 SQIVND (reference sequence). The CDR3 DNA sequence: TGTGCCAGTAGTACGCTCCTGCCCGGGGAGCTGTTTTTT. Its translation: CASSTLLPGELFF.

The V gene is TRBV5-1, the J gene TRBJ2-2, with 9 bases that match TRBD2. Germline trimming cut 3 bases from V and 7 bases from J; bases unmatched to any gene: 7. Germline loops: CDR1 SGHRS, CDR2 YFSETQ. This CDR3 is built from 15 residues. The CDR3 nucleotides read TGCGCCAGCAGCTGGAGCGGGGGGAAGAACGGGGAGCTGTTTTTT. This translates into CASSWSGGKNGELFF.

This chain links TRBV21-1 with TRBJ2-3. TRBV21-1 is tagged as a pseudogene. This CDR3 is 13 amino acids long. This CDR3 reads CANPDRGRCTQYF. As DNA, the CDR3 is TGTGCCAATCCGGACAGAGGGAGGTGTACGCAGTATTTT.

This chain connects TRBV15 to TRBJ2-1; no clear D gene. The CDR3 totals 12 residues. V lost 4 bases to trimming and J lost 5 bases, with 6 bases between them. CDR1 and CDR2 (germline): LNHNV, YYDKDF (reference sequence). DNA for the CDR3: TGTGCCACCAGCACCCGACACAATGAGCAGTTCTTC. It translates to CATSTRHNEQFF.